The next 30 T cell receptor beta chains were all read from a single sample in a study of CD8+ T cells in alopecia areata. Sequencing templates came from extracted RNA that was reverse transcribed into cDNA. The protocol was immunoSEQ multiplex PCR, while the TCRdb copy is restricted to in-frame clones and leaves out a portion. Counted here are 140,000 or so clones, 62% occurring once; the ten biggest clones make up 36%. The sequenced sample was CD8+ T cells sorted from blood. These TCRs come from a human donor in good health.

This sequence joins TRBV11-3 and TRBJ2-6, with D possibly matching TRBD1 (5 bases). The V gene's germline CDR1 is SGHNT and CDR2 YENEEA. The CDR3 consists of 12 residues. The V gene lost 5 bases and the J gene lost 7 bases, with 6 bases spanning the gap. CDR3 region: CASSRTANVLTF. The CDR3 coding sequence is TGTGCCAGCAGCAGGACAGCCAACGTCCTGACTTTC.

The V gene is TRBV2, the J gene TRBJ1-1; D gene uncertain. V shed 2 bases and J shed 1 base, with 8 bases lying between them. This CDR3 has 14 residues. The germline CDR1 and CDR2 sequences are SNHLY and FYNNEI. CDR3 coding DNA: TGTGCCAGCAGTGAACTCTGGAGGAACACTGAAGCTTTCTTT. This encodes CASSELWRNTEAFF.

This clone was observed a few times. This chain connects TRBV25-1 to TRBJ2-5; 8 bases fit TRBD2. V shed 1 base and J 5 bases; nucleotides not matched to a gene: 9. Germline-derived CDR1 and CDR2 are MGHDK and SYGVNS. CDR3 length: 16 residues. The DNA of the CDR3 is TGTGCCAGCAGTGAATCGGGGGGGAGGGCCTGGGAGACCCAGTACTTC. Encoded protein: CASSESGGRAWETQYF.

This chain joins TRBV7-2 and TRBJ2-3, with D possibly matching TRBD1 (6 bases). Germline-derived CDR1 and CDR2 are SGHTA and FQGNSA. V shed 1 base and J shed 1 base, with 9 bases lying between them. The CDR3 runs 15 residues. CDR3 nucleotide sequence: TGTGCCAGCAGCTTAGTTTCAGGGGGCACAGATACGCAGTATTTT. Translation gives CASSLVSGGTDTQYF. The full variable domain, its missing parts supplied by reference TRBV7-2 and TRBJ2-3, is GAGVSQSPSNKVTEKGKDVELRCDPISGHTALYWYRQSLGQGLEFLIYFQGNSAPDKSGLPSDRFSAERTGGSVSTLTIQRTQQEDSAVYLCASSLVSGGTDTQYFGPGTRLTVL.

CDR3 sequence (DNA): TGTGCCAGCAGCCACCGCGGACAGGGCACTGAAGCTTTCTTT. Its translation: CASSHRGQGTEAFF. This rearrangement joins TRBV14 to TRBJ1-1, with 8 bases fitting TRBD1. Germline V lookup: CDR1 SGHDN, CDR2 FVKESK. The CDR3 runs to 14 residues. The J segment lost 4 bases and the V segment lost 3 bases, leaving 4 bases of the junction unmatched.

This chain joins TRBV9 and TRBJ2-7; a possible D gene is TRBD2 (5 bases). V lost 3 bases, J lost 1 base, and 11 bases lay in between. CDR3 length: 14 residues. Germline V gene lookup returns CDR1 SGDLS and CDR2 YYNGEE. Written as DNA, the CDR3 is TGTGCCAGCAGCGCGGGATCCGTTTCCTACGAGCAGTACTTC. It specifies CASSAGSVSYEQYF.

The chain combines TRBV28 with TRBJ1-1, with 7 bases identical to TRBD1. The CDR3 contains 15 residues. V lost 4 bases to trimming and J lost 0 bases; unmatched junction nucleotides: 5. Germline V gives CDR1 MDHEN, CDR2 SYDVKM. The CDR3 nucleotides are TGTGCCAGCAGTTCCCTGACAGGGTTGAACACTGAAGCTTTCTTT. Translating it yields CASSSLTGLNTEAFF.

This clone has just a few counts. The CDR3 sequence is CATATGEQYF. Written as DNA, the CDR3 is TGTGCCACCGCTACCGGCGAGCAGTACTTC. The chain recombines TRBV6-1 with TRBJ2-7; no clear D gene. The CDR3 length is 10 residues. V lost 10 bases, J lost 6 bases, and 10 bases lay in between. Germline V gene lookup returns CDR1 MNHNS and CDR2 SASEGT.

V usage is TRBV9 and J usage is TRBJ2-7, with 8 bases fitting TRBD2. The CDR3 sequence is 15 residues long. Germline CDR1 is SGDLS and CDR2 is YYNGEE. V shed 0 bases and J 2 bases; nucleotides not matched to a gene: 4. In nucleotides, the CDR3 is TGTGCCAGCAGCGTAGCTAGCGGGTATCCCTACGAGCAGTACTTC. Translating it yields CASSVASGYPYEQYF.

The gene calls are TRBV7-2 and TRBJ1-2; D is undetermined. This CDR3 has 12 residues. V gave up 3 bases and J gave up 2 bases, with 4 bases separating them. From germline, CDR1 is SGHTA and CDR2 FQGNSA. The CDR3 region has the DNA TGTGCCAGCAGCTTTAAAAACTATGGCTACACCTTC. It codes for CASSFKNYGYTF.

This chain links TRBV4-1 with TRBJ2-5, with a tentative D call TRBD2 (6 bases). The CDR3 runs 16 residues. V was trimmed by 2 bases and J by 4 bases, leaving 17 bases between them. Germline V gene data show CDR1 as MGHRA and CDR2 as YSYEKL. The CDR3 loop reads CASSQLTSLRVETQYF. The CDR3 DNA sequence: TGCGCCAGCAGCCAACTGACTAGTCTGAGGGTAGAGACCCAGTACTTC.

The V call is TRBV2, the J call TRBJ2-3, with TRBD2 matching 10 bases. The CDR3 consists of 14 residues. The V gene end was trimmed by 7 bases and the J gene end by 1 base; junction bases not matched to a gene: 2. CDR1 SNHLY and CDR2 FYNNEI come from the germline V gene. The CDR3 nucleotides read TGTGCCAGCACCGGGACTAGCGGCACAGATACGCAGTATTTT. It encodes CASTGTSGTDTQYF. Supplemented by reference TRBV2 and TRBJ2-3, the full variable domain reads EPEVTQTPSHQVTQMGQEVILRCVPISNHLYFYWYRQILGQKVEFLVSFYNNEISEKSEIFDDQFSVERPDGSNFTLKIRSTKLEDSAMYFCASTGTSGTDTQYFGPGTRLTVL.

The chain links TRBV4-1 to TRBJ2-7; D might be TRBD2 (5 bases). The germline gives CDR1 MGHRA, CDR2 YSYEKL. V lost 4 bases, J lost 5 bases, and 18 bases lay in between. This CDR3 comprises 15 residues. CDR3 sequence reads: CASSPLGEGNNEQYF. Written as DNA, the CDR3 is TGCGCCAGCAGCCCACTGGGAGAGGGTAACAACGAGCAGTACTTC.

The chain has TRBV7-9 and TRBJ2-7; the D is unclear. With 6 bases removed from V and 7 bases from J, the gap between germline ends came to 10 bases. The V gene's germline CDR1 is SEHNR and CDR2 FQNEAQ (reference sequence). The CDR3 is made up of 11 amino acids. CDR3 sequence: CASRLMGEQYF. CDR3 DNA: TGTGCCAGCAGGTTGATGGGAGAGCAGTACTTC. The full variable domain, its missing parts supplied by reference TRBV7-9 and TRBJ2-7, is DTGVSQNPRHKITKRGQNVTFRCDPISEHNRLYWYRQTLGQGPEFLTYFQNEAQLEKSRLLSDRFSAERPKGSFSTLEIQRTEQGDSAMYLCASRLMGEQYFGPGTRLTVT.

The V gene is TRBV6-6, the J gene TRBJ1-4; D is undetermined. The germline V gene encodes CDR1 MNHNY and CDR2 SVGAGI (reference sequence). Trimming left V 5 bases short and J 6 bases short, with 10 bases between. The CDR3 runs to 13 residues. The CDR3 here is CASSTTQYEKLFF. The CDR3 DNA follows: TGTGCCAGCAGTACCACCCAGTATGAAAAACTGTTTTTT.

This clone is deemed medium-sized. The chain recombines TRBV28 with TRBJ2-2; TRBD2 matches 9 bases. This CDR3 region has 17 residues. J lost 6 bases, V lost 4 bases, and 12 bases had no gene match. Looked up from germline, CDR1 is MDHEN and CDR2 is SYDVKM. CDR3 region: CASSSFLWVAGAGELFF. CDR3 DNA: TGTGCCAGCAGTTCCTTCTTATGGGTAGCGGGAGCCGGGGAGCTGTTTTTT.

The chain is built from TRBV7-6 and TRBJ2-1; D gene unclear. V was trimmed by 4 bases and J by 9 bases, leaving 10 bases between them. CDR3 length: 12 amino acids. Looked up from germline, CDR1 is SGHVS and CDR2 is FNYEAQ. In DNA, the CDR3 is TGTGCCAGCAGCTCAGCCCATCGTGAGCAGTTCTTC. Its translation: CASSSAHREQFF.

V gene TRBV29-1 combines with J gene TRBJ2-5, with TRBD2 matching over 13 bases. Germline CDR1 reads SQVTM; CDR2 reads ANQGSEA. This CDR3 is built from 21 residues. The V and J ends lost 0 bases and 7 bases, in that order; junction bases with no gene match: 23. The CDR3 sequence: CSVEDPGLGLAGPRNLGTQYF. CDR3 DNA: TGCAGCGTTGAAGACCCTGGGCTGGGACTAGCGGGACCACGGAACTTGGGGACCCAGTACTTC.

The chain employs TRBV19 and TRBJ2-5; tentatively, D is TRBD1 (6 bases). Matching the DNA end better, TRBJ2-7 makes the J call doubtful. The germline V gene encodes CDR1 LNHDA and CDR2 SQIVND (reference sequence). The CDR3 contains 13 residues. The CDR3: CASSPGQPYEQYF. Written as DNA, the CDR3 is TGTGCCAGTTCGCCGGGACAACCCTACGAGCAGTACTTC.

The J gene is TRBJ2-7, the V gene TRBV21-1. TRBV21-1 is a known pseudogene. The CDR3 is 14 residues long. The CDR3 region has the DNA TGTGCCAGCAGCCAAATGGGGGATTACGACGAGCAGTACTTC. Its protein product is CASSQMGDYDEQYF.

The chain combines TRBV7-9 with TRBJ2-7; D uncertain. V was shortened by 1 base and J by 7 bases, with 11 bases between the two germline ends. This CDR3 region has 13 residues. Germline CDR1 SEHNR, CDR2 FQNEAQ (reference sequence). The CDR3 coding sequence is TGTGCCAGCAGCTTAGGGACCCTGGGGGAGCAGTACTTC. It codes for CASSLGTLGEQYF.

This rearrangement joins TRBV5-1 to TRBJ2-3; 13 nucleotides agree with TRBD2. This CDR3 has 16 residues. V lost 4 bases, J lost 5 bases, and 7 bases stayed unmatched. From germline, CDR1 is SGHRS and CDR2 YFSETQ. Here the CDR3 DNA reads TGCGCCAGCAGCACCTTCGGACTAGCGGGAGAAGATACGCAGTATTTT. Its translation: CASSTFGLAGEDTQYF. Looking up the rest from reference TRBV5-1 and TRBJ2-3 gives the full variable domain: KAGVTQTPRYLIKTRGQQVTLSCSPISGHRSVSWYQQTPGQGLQFLFEYFSETQRNKGNFPGRFSGRQFSNSRSEMNVSTLELGDSALYLCASSTFGLAGEDTQYFGPGTRLTVL.

This chain connects TRBV7-9 to TRBJ2-3, with unresolved D. CDR1 is SEHNR and CDR2 is FQNEAQ in the germline V gene (reference sequence). V lost 3 bases and J 1 base, leaving 8 bases between the germline ends. CDR3 length equals 14 residues. The CDR3 sequence: CASSFLGGTDTQYF. The CDR3 bases are TGTGCCAGCAGCTTCCTAGGAGGCACAGATACGCAGTATTTT.

This clone was counted only a few times. V usage is TRBV18 and J usage is TRBJ2-5, with D unresolved. Trimming pared 1 base from V and 5 bases from J, leaving 14 bases between. The CDR3 extends over 15 amino acids. Germline CDR1 reads KGHSH; CDR2 reads LQKENI. Here the CDR3 DNA reads TGTGCCAGCTCACCACGGGCAATCATCGGGGAGACCCAGTACTTC. The encoded protein is CASSPRAIIGETQYF. Variable domain in full (rest from reference TRBV18 and TRBJ2-5): NAGVMQNPRHLVRRRGQEARLRCSPMKGHSHVYWYRQLPEEGLKFMVYLQKENIIDESGMPKERFSAEFPKEGPSILRIQQVVRGDSAAYFCASSPRAIIGETQYFGPGTRLLVL.

CDR3 in DNA: TGTGCCATAGATCGTCTAACAGGGGACGGAAAAGAGACCCAGTACTTC. It translates to CAIDRLTGDGKETQYF. The chain joins TRBV2 to TRBJ2-5, with 7 nucleotides matching TRBD1. V dropped 10 bases and J dropped 3; count of bases not matched to a gene: 17. The CDR3 covers 16 residues. The germline V gene encodes CDR1 SNHLY and CDR2 FYNNEI.

The CDR3 sequence is CASSRDVGTWEQYF. CDR3 nucleotide sequence: TGCGCCAGCAGCAGAGACGTCGGGACCTGGGAGCAGTACTTC. This rearrangement joins TRBV5-1 to TRBJ2-7; the D call may be TRBD1 or TRBD2 (5 bases each). CDR1 and CDR2 (germline): SGHRS, YFSETQ. The CDR3 spans 14 residues. Trimming left V 4 bases short and J 7 bases short, with 18 bases between.

The rearrangement joins TRBV2 to TRBJ1-2; TRBD1 might be the D (5 bases). There are 13 residues in the CDR3. The germline V and J ends were trimmed by 10 bases and 6 bases, with 18 bases remaining between them. Germline CDR1 reads SNHLY; CDR2 reads FYNNEI. Here the CDR3 DNA reads TGTGCCATCCCTGCCGTGGCAGGGCATGGCTACACCTTC. This gives the protein CAIPAVAGHGYTF.

The chain links TRBV5-6 to TRBJ2-1, with 9 nucleotides matching TRBD1. CDR3 length: 14 residues. The germline CDR1 and CDR2 sequences are SGHDT and YYEEEE. The trim removed 4 bases at V and 8 bases at J, leaving 7 bases unmatched. The CDR3 DNA reads TGTGCCAGCAGCCCGGGGACAGGGATCTATGAGCAGTTCTTC. Translation gives CASSPGTGIYEQFF. The whole variable domain, filled in from reference TRBV5-6 and TRBJ2-1, reads DAGVTQSPTHLIKTRGQQVTLRCSPKSGHDTVSWYQQALGQGPQFIFQYYEEEERQRGNFPDRFSGHQFPNYSSELNVNALLLGDSALYLCASSPGTGIYEQFFGPGTRLTVL.

This chain links TRBV29-1 with TRBJ2-1; TRBD1 matches 10 bases. The CDR3 length is 13 residues. Germline lookup yields CDR1 SQVTM and CDR2 ANQGSEA. V was pared by 7 bases and J by 2 bases, with 2 bases of the junction left unmatched. CDR3: CSAGTGAYNEQFF. CDR3 in DNA: TGCAGCGCCGGGACAGGGGCCTACAATGAGCAGTTCTTC.

The chain couples TRBV6-5 to TRBJ1-2; D possibly corresponds to TRBD1 (5 bases). This CDR3 is 13 amino acids long. Germline V gene lookup returns CDR1 MNHEY and CDR2 SVGAGI. Trimming stripped 6 bases from V and 3 bases from J, with 11 bases between. Here the CDR3 DNA reads TGTGCCAGCAGCTATGGGACGGACTATGGCTACACCTTC. Amino acids: CASSYGTDYGYTF.